This TCR beta chain comes out of a study of blood T cell repertoires in COVID-19. In germline, CDR1 is LGHNA, CDR2 YNFKEQ. Trimming cost V 1 base and J 2 bases, with 13 bases left between them. CDR3 size: 16 residues. Some clones are missing from TCRdb's copy, which holds only in-frame ones; the method was immunoSEQ multiplex PCR. This table has 250,000 to 350,000 clones, more than 70% appearing once. The receptor comes from a woman between 25 and 40 years old with COVID-19, enrolled during active disease. The chain employs TRBV4-2 and TRBJ2-3; possibly TRBD2 for D (6 bases). Sequenced sample: peripheral blood. DNA for the CDR3: TGTGCCAGCAGCCAAGGGGGGGACCCCACCACAGATACGCAGTATTTT. It yields the protein CASSQGGDPTTDTQYF.